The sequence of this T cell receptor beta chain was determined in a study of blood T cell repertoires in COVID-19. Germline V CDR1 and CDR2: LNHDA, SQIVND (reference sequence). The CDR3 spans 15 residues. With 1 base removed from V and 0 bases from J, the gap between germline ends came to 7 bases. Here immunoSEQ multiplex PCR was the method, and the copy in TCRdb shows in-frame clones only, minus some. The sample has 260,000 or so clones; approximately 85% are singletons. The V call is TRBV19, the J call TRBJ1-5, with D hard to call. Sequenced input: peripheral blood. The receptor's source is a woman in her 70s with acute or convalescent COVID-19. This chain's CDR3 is CASSIGAGSNQPQHF. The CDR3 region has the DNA TGTGCCAGTAGTATAGGGGCCGGTAGCAATCAGCCCCAGCATTTT.